These T cell receptor beta chains were read from a single sample in a study of blood T cell repertoires in COVID-19. TCRdb keeps only in-frame clones here, not all; method: immunoSEQ multiplex PCR. The data hold approximately 280,000 clones, with roughly 89% observed a single time. The sample was peripheral blood. The receptors derive from a man between 50 and 59 years old with acute or convalescent COVID-19. CDR3s include the opening cysteine and the closing phenylalanine or tryptophan. D genes are given only for firm matches. Some rows have no size entry. The others give once, few or many, or a class for an expanded clone.

>.|TRBV5-1|few|TRBJ1-5
CASSLSVGSNQPQHF
TGCGCCAGCAGCTTGTCCGTCGGTAGCAATCAGCCCCAGCATTTT
>.|TRBV7-9|.|TRBJ2-6
CASSHSGRGLGANVLTF
TGTGCCAGCAGCCACAGTGGGCGGGGGCTTGGGGCCAACGTCCTGACTTTC
>TRBD1|TRBV3-1/TRBV3-2|.|TRBJ2-7
CASSQMQGAGEQYF
TGTGCCAGCAGCCAAATGCAGGGGGCTGGCGAGCAGTACTTC
>.|TRBV6-5|.|TRBJ1-5
CASSYYGGAGQPQHF
TGTGCCAGCAGTTACTATGGGGGCGCGGGTCAGCCCCAGCATTTT
>TRBD1|TRBV19|.|TRBJ1-2
CASSMVDRVGWGYTF
TGTGCCAGTAGTATGGTCGACAGGGTGGGATGGGGCTACACCTTC
>.|TRBV30|.|TRBJ1-3
CAWERGLVGIGNTIYF
TGTGCCTGGGAACGCGGACTGGTCGGGATTGGAAACACCATATATTTT
>TRBD1|TRBV19|.|TRBJ1-1
CASSIGGTGVTEAFF
TGTGCCAGTAGTATAGGGGGGACAGGGGTGACTGAAGCTTTCTTT
>TRBD1|TRBV14|.|TRBJ1-2
CASSYGQGRDGYTF
TGTGCCAGCAGCTATGGACAGGGACGGGATGGCTACACCTTC
>.|TRBV5-1|.|TRBJ1-5
CASSPGTGDQPQHF
TGCGCCAGCAGCCCGGGGACGGGGGATCAGCCCCAGCATTTT
>.|TRBV5-4|.|TRBJ1-3
CASSLARSGNTIYF
TGTGCCAGCAGCTTGGCTCGGTCCGGAAACACCATATATTTT
>.|TRBV27|.|TRBJ1-2
CASSSPSYGYTF
TGTGCCAGCAGTTCCCCCTCCTATGGCTACACCTTC
>TRBD1|TRBV6-1|.|TRBJ1-2
CASSDDIQDRVHGYTF
TGTGCCAGCAGTGACGATATACAGGACAGGGTCCATGGCTACACCTTC
>.|TRBV23-1|once|TRBJ2-5
CASSQSKGVPQETQYF
TGCGCCAGCAGTCAATCGAAAGGGGTTCCACAAGAGACCCAGTACTTC
>TRBD1|TRBV5-8|.|TRBJ2-2
CASSLFGTGNTGELFF
TGTGCCAGCAGCTTATTCGGGACAGGGAACACCGGGGAGCTGTTTTTT
>.|TRBV19|once|TRBJ2-2
CASSIPGNRRTGELFF
TGTGCCAGTAGTATTCCGGGAAATCGGAGGACCGGGGAGCTGTTTTTT
>.|TRBV10-2|.|TRBJ2-3
CASSDSSTPSTDTQYF
TGCGCCAGCAGTGATTCGTCGACTCCTAGCACAGATACGCAGTATTTT
>TRBD2|TRBV6-4|.|TRBJ2-3
CASSDSERGGPDTQYF
TGTGCCAGCAGTGACTCGGAGCGGGGGGGCCCGGATACGCAGTATTTT
>.|TRBV24-1|.|TRBJ1-5
CATSDFSGQPQHF
TGTGCCACCAGTGATTTTTCGGGTCAGCCCCAGCATTTT
>TRBD2|TRBV11-2|.|TRBJ2-3
CASTLTSGGTTDTQYF
TGTGCCAGCACCCTAACTAGCGGGGGGACCACAGATACGCAGTATTTT
>.|TRBV12-3/TRBV12-4|few|TRBJ2-4
CASSFGLAYIQYF
TGTGCCAGCAGTTTCGGGTTAGCATACATTCAGTACTTC
>.|TRBV7-2|.|TRBJ2-5
CASSLSPKETQYF
TGTGCCAGCAGCTTAAGCCCGAAAGAGACCCAGTACTTC
>TRBD1|TRBV19|once|TRBJ1-2
CASSKPGQSYGYTF
TGTGCCAGTAGCAAACCGGGACAGAGCTATGGCTACACCTTC
>.|TRBV6-5|once|TRBJ1-6
CASRRELFSPLHF
TGTGCCAGCAGAAGGGAGTTATTCTCACCCCTCCACTTT
>.|TRBV6-5|many|TRBJ1-1
CASSYQQGGAGDEAFF
TGTGCCAGCAGTTACCAACAAGGAGGGGCCGGAGATGAAGCTTTCTTT
>.|TRBV19|.|TRBJ1-2
CASSIDRANYGYTF
TGTGCCAGTAGTATCGACAGAGCTAACTATGGCTACACCTTC
>.|TRBV13|.|TRBJ1-1
CASSPRQNLNTEAFF
TGTGCCAGCAGCCCCCGACAGAACCTTAACACTGAAGCTTTCTTT
>TRBD1|TRBV6-6|few|TRBJ1-5
CASSPGQTYSNQPQHF
TGTGCCAGCAGTCCGGGACAGACGTATAGCAATCAGCCCCAGCATTTT
>TRBD2|TRBV5-8|once|TRBJ2-3
CASRETSGGSDTQYF
TGTGCCAGCAGGGAGACTAGCGGGGGCTCAGATACGCAGTATTTT
>.|TRBV9|.|TRBJ2-4
CASSDGVLGGIQYF
TGTGCCAGCAGCGACGGAGTACTAGGGGGCATTCAGTACTTC
>.|TRBV19|many|TRBJ1-6
CASSMSGGKGSPLHF
TGTGCCAGTAGTATGAGTGGAGGGAAAGGATCACCCCTCCACTTT
>.|TRBV6-5|.|TRBJ1-2
CASSSPAGANYGYTF
TGTGCCAGCAGTTCCCCCGCAGGGGCAAACTATGGCTACACCTTC
>.|TRBV6-5|.|TRBJ1-2
CASSYAEGRNGYTF
TGTGCCAGCAGTTACGCGGAGGGAAGGAATGGCTACACCTTC
>TRBD2|TRBV6-1|.|TRBJ2-1
CASSEAGGYNEQFF
TGTGCCAGCAGTGAAGCGGGGGGGTACAATGAGCAGTTCTTC
>TRBD2|TRBV5-1|.|TRBJ2-1
CASSSGLAEYNEQFF
TGCGCCAGCAGCTCCGGACTAGCGGAGTACAATGAGCAGTTCTTC
>.|TRBV5-5|.|TRBJ2-7
CASSLSPGQSYEQYF
TGTGCCAGCAGCCTCTCCCCCGGACAGTCCTACGAGCAGTACTTC
>TRBD2|TRBV30|.|TRBJ2-3
CASGLAGGSSTDTQYF
TGTGCCTCAGGACTAGCGGGGGGCTCTAGCACAGATACGCAGTATTTT
>TRBD1|TRBV9|.|TRBJ2-5
CASSAGQEETQYF
TGTGCCAGCAGCGCTGGACAGGAAGAGACCCAGTACTTC
>.|TRBV6-5|few|TRBJ1-5
CASSSDSFPGQHF
TGTGCCAGCAGTTCCGACAGTTTCCCCGGCCAGCATTTT
>.|TRBV18|.|TRBJ1-5
CASSRQDNQPQHF
TGTGCCAGCTCTCGACAGGACAATCAGCCCCAGCATTTT
>.|TRBV5-6|.|TRBJ1-4
CASSQSHSGEKLFF
TGTGCCAGCAGCCAGAGCCATTCGGGTGAAAAACTGTTTTTT
>.|TRBV4-1|.|TRBJ1-1
CASSQATRRRNTEAFF
TGCGCCAGCAGCCAAGCGACGAGACGGAGGAACACTGAAGCTTTCTTT
>.|TRBV19|.|TRBJ1-5
CASSISVFSNQPQHF
TGTGCCAGTAGTATCTCGGTATTTAGCAATCAGCCCCAGCATTTT
>TRBD1|TRBV5-1|.|TRBJ1-6
CASSLGDRGQSPLHF
TGCGCCAGCAGCTTGGGGGACAGGGGGCAATCACCCCTCCACTTT
>TRBD1|TRBV3-1/TRBV3-2|.|TRBJ2-7
CASTPGQGSYEQYF
TGTGCCAGCACCCCGGGACAGGGGTCCTACGAGCAGTACTTC
>TRBD1|TRBV5-4|.|TRBJ1-1
CASSVQGVNTEAFF
TGTGCCAGCAGCGTACAGGGGGTGAACACTGAAGCTTTCTTT
>TRBD2|TRBV7-9|.|TRBJ2-3
CASSLGIAGGQADTQYF
TGTGCCAGCAGCTTAGGAATAGCGGGGGGGCAAGCAGATACGCAGTATTTT
>.|TRBV5-5|once|TRBJ2-3
CASSLTSLTQYF
TGTGCCAGCAGCTTGACTTCCCTTACGCAGTATTTT
>.|TRBV18|.|TRBJ2-5
CASSPALKETQYF
TGTGCCAGCTCACCGGCCTTGAAAGAGACCCAGTACTTC
>.|TRBV5-4|.|TRBJ2-5
CASSGGAGETQYF
TGTGCCAGCAGCGGGGGGGCCGGTGAGACCCAGTACTTC
>TRBD2|TRBV5-4|.|TRBJ2-1
CASSSPILAGPYNEQFF
TGTGCCAGCAGCTCTCCCATACTAGCGGGGCCGTACAATGAGCAGTTCTTC
>.|TRBV5-1|.|TRBJ1-2
CASSDGTIYGYTF
TGCGCCAGCTCAGACGGGACAATCTATGGCTACACCTTC
>TRBD2|TRBV27|.|TRBJ2-5
CASRGLAGGEETQYF
TGTGCCAGCAGGGGACTAGCGGGGGGCGAAGAGACCCAGTACTTC
>.|TRBV19|.|TRBJ2-2
CASSISHTGELFF
TGTGCCAGTAGTATCTCTCACACCGGGGAGCTGTTTTTT
>TRBD1|TRBV2|.|TRBJ1-2
CASSAVSGQGVGYTF
TGTGCCAGCAGTGCAGTCTCAGGACAGGGGGTCGGCTACACCTTC